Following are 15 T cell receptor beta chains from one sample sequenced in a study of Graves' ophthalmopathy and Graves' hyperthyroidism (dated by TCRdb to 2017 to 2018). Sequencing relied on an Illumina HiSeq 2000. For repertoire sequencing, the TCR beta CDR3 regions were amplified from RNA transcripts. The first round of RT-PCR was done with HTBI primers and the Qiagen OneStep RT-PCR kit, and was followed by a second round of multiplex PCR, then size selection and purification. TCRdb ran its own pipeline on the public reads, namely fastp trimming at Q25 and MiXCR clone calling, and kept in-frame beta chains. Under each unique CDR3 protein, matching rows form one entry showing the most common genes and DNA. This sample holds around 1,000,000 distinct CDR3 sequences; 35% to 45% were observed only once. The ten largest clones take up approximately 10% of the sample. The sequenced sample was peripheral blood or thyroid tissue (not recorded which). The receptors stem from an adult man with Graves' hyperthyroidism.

The CDR3 region is CSASPSRSGSTVGYF. CDR3 nucleotide sequence: TGCAGTGCTAGCCCCAGTCGCAGCGGATCCACGGTGGGGTATTTT. This sequence joins TRBV20-1 and TRBJ2-3; perhaps TRBD2 as D (5 bases). Germline values: CDR1 DFQATT, CDR2 SNEGSKA (reference sequence). The CDR3 has 15 amino acids. The V and J ends lost 3 bases and 14 bases respectively, with 27 bases between them.

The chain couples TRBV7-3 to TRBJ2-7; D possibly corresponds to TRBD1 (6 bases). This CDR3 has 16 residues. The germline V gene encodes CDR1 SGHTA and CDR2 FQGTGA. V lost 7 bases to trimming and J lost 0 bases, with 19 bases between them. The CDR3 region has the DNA TGTGCCAGCAACACTTCGTGGACAGTGTTCTCCTACGAGCAGTACTTC. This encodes CASNTSWTVFSYEQYF.

The CDR3 here is CSADQGTGEKLFF. The DNA for the CDR3 is TGCAGTGCAGACCAGGGGACAGGAGAAAAACTGTTTTTT. The chain joins TRBV20-1 to TRBJ1-4, with 8 bases identical to TRBD1. This CDR3 comprises 13 residues. Germline V gene sequence: CDR1 DFQATT, CDR2 SNEGSKA (reference sequence). Unmatched junction bases numbered 8, after V lost 6 bases and J lost 8 bases.

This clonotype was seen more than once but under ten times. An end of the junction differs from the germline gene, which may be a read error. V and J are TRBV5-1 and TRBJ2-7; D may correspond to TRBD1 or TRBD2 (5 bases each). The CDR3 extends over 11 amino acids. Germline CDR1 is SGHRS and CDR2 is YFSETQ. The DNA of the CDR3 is TGCGCCGGCAGCTTCGGGGACGTGCATTACTTC. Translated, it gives CAGSFGDVHYF.

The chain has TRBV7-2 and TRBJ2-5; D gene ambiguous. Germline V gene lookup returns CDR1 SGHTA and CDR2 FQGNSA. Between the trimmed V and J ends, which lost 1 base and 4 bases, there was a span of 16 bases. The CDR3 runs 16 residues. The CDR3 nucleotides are TGTGCCAGCAGCTTAGATGCAGAAGCCAGGCGAGAGACCCAGTACTTC. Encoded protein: CASSLDAEARRETQYF.

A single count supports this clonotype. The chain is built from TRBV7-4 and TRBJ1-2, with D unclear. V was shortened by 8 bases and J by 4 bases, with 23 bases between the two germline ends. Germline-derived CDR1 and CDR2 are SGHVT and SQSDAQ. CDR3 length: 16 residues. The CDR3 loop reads CASSVPWRGIVYGYTF. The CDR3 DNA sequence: TGTGCCAGCTCCGTTCCATGGCGGGGAATAGTCTATGGCTACACCTTC.

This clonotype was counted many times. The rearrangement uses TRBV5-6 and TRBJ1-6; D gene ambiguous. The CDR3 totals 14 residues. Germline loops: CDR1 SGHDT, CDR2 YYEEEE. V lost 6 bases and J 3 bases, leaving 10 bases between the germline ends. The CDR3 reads CASTEANYNSPLHF. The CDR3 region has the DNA TGTGCCAGCACGGAGGCCAACTATAATTCACCCCTCCACTTT.

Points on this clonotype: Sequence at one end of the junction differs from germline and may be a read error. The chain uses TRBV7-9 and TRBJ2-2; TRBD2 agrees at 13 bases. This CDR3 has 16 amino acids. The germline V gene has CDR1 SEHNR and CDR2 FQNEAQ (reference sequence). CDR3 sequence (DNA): TGCGCCAGCAGCCAAATTGGACTAGCGGGGGCCGGGGAGCTGTTTTTT. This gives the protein CASSQIGLAGAGELFF.

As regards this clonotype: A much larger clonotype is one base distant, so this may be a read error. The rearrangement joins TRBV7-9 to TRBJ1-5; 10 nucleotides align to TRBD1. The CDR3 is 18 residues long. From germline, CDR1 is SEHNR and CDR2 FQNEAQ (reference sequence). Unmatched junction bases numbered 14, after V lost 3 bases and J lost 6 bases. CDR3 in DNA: TGTGCCAGCAGCTTCCGGGACAGGGGTTTGATAGTGGGTCAGCCCCAGCATTTT. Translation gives CASSFRDRGLIVGQPQHF.

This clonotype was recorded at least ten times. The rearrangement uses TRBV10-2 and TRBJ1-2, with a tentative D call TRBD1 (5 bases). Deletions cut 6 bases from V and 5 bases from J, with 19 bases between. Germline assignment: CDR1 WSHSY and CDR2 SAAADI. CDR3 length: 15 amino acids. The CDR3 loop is CASSGQGVRLYGYTF. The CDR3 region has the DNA TGCGCCAGCAGCGGACAAGGTGTCAGACTATATGGCTACACCTTC.

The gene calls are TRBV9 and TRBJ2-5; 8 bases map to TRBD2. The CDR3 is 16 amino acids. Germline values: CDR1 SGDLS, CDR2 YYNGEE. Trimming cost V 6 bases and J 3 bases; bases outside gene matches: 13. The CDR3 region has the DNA TGTGCCAGCAACGTCCATAGCGGGATCCTTAAAGAGACCCAGTACTTC. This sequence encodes CASNVHSGILKETQYF.

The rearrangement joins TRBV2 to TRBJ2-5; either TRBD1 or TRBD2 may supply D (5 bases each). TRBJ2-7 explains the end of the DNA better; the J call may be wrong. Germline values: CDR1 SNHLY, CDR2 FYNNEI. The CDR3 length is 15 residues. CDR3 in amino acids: CASRTSPWGTYEQYF. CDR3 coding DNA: TGTGCCAGCAGGACTTCTCCTTGGGGGACCTACGAGCAGTACTTC.

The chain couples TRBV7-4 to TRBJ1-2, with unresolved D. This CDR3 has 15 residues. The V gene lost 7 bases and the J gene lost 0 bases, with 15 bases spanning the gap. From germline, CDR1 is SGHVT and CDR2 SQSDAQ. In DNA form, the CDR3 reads TGTGCCAGCACCGCCACGGACGTTGCTAACTATGGCTACACCTTC. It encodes CASTATDVANYGYTF.

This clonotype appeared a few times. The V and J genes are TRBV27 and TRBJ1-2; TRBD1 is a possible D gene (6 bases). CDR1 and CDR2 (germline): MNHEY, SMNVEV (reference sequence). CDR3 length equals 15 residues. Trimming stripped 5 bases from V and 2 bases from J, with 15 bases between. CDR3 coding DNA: TGTGCCAGCAGTCCCAACACAGGGCTGAACTATGGCTACACCTTC. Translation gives CASSPNTGLNYGYTF.

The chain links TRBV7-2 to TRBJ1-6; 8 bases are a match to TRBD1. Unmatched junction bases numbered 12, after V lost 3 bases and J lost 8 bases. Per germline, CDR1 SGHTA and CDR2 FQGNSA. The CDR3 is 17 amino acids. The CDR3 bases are TGTGCCAGCAGCTTGTATTTCGTCACAGGGGGGGATTCACCCCTCCACTTT. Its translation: CASSLYFVTGGDSPLHF.